This TCR beta chain was observed in a study of T cell changes during pregnancy in multiple sclerosis. Assay used: immunoSEQ multiplex PCR; TCRdb lists only in-frame clones, some missing. The sample lists about 26,000 clones; roughly 89% were seen once. Of note for this clone: The same CDR3 can be traced to other DNA sequences in this sample.

Trimming took 8 bases from V and 3 from J; bases not matched to a gene: 2. Per the germline V gene, CDR1 is MNHNY and CDR2 is SVGAGI (reference sequence). This CDR3 is 12 amino acids long. The sample here was CD8+ T cells from peripheral blood mononuclear cells, taken in the second trimester of pregnancy. This chain uses TRBV6-6 with TRBJ2-7; TRBD1 agrees at 9 bases. This TCR derives from a female donor with multiple sclerosis, enrolled in a pregnancy study. As DNA, the CDR3 is TGTGCCAGCGGGACAGGGATCTACGAGCAGTACTTC. Translation: CASGTGIYEQYF.